These T cell receptor beta chains were read from a single sample in a study of CD8 T cells in ankylosing spondylitis. Using its own MiXCR run on the 5' RACE reads, TCRdb lists one record per CDR3 protein. The table includes roughly 470,000 distinct CDR3 sequences, 25% to 30% detected once. The sample comprised blood, either unsorted or a sorted T cell fraction (not recorded which). All receptors come from a male donor with ankylosing spondylitis. Each CDR3 is given with its conserved first and last residue. Fields, in order: clone size, V gene, D gene, J gene, CDR3 DNA, CDR3 protein. D genes are given only for firm matches. The size of a clone is reported for some rows only, either as once, few or many, or as a class for expanded clones.

>few|TRBV29-1|.|TRBJ2-2
TGCAGCGTTACCGGGACACAGATTGCCGGGGAGCTGTTTTTT
CSVTGTQIAGELFF
>few|TRBV4-1|TRBD1|TRBJ2-1
TGCGCCAGCAGCCACGTCCCGGGACAGGGACACCTATACAATGAGCAGTTCTTC
CASSHVPGQGHLYNEQFF
>.|TRBV29-1|.|TRBJ2-1
TGCAGCGCTATCGACAGGAACAATGAGCAGTTCTTC
CSAIDRNNEQFF
>few|TRBV3-1|TRBD1|TRBJ2-2
TGTGCCAGCAGCCCTCGGACAGGGGGAAACACCGGGGAGCTGTTTTTT
CASSPRTGGNTGELFF
>few|TRBV20-1|TRBD2|TRBJ2-1
TGCAGTGCTAGAGACGCGACTAGCGGATACAATGAGCAGTTCTTC
CSARDATSGYNEQFF
>many|TRBV5-6|.|TRBJ2-3
TGTGCCAGCAGCTTTAGAACAGATACGCAGTATTTT
CASSFRTDTQYF
>many|TRBV20-1|TRBD2|TRBJ2-1
TGCAGTGCTAGGGGCGGGAGCTCCTACAATGAGCAGTTCTTC
CSARGGSSYNEQFF
>.|TRBV20-1|TRBD2|TRBJ2-5
TGCAGTGCTAGAATCTTAGAAGCGGGGCTCCAAGAGACCCAGTACTTC
CSARILEAGLQETQYF
>many|TRBV29-1|.|TRBJ2-7
TGCAGCGGTGGGGAGGGGGGCTCCTACGAGCAGTACTTC
CSGGEGGSYEQYF
>.|TRBV4-1|.|TRBJ1-2
TGCGCCAGCAGCCAAGATCTAAGGGCGGGGCTCCACTTC
CASSQDLRAGLHF
>few|TRBV12-3/TRBV12-4|.|TRBJ1-1
TGTGCCAGCAGTTTATGGGGGGCGGGGGACACTGAAGCTTTCTTT
CASSLWGAGDTEAFF
>.|TRBV20-1|.|TRBJ2-4
TGCAGTGCTGGTAGACTACCTCAGTACTTC
CSAGRLPQYF
>.|TRBV5-6|.|TRBJ2-3
TGTGCCAGCAGCAAGACTATTTTTACGCAGTATTTT
CASSKTIFTQYF
>.|TRBV10-1|TRBD1|TRBJ1-1
TGCGCCAGCAGTGGGAGAACGGACAGGGCGGGGACTGAAGCTTTCTTT
CASSGRTDRAGTEAFF
>.|TRBV5-1|.|TRBJ2-2
TGCGCCAGCAGCTCCCGGGACCAACACACCGGGGAGCTGTTTTTT
CASSSRDQHTGELFF